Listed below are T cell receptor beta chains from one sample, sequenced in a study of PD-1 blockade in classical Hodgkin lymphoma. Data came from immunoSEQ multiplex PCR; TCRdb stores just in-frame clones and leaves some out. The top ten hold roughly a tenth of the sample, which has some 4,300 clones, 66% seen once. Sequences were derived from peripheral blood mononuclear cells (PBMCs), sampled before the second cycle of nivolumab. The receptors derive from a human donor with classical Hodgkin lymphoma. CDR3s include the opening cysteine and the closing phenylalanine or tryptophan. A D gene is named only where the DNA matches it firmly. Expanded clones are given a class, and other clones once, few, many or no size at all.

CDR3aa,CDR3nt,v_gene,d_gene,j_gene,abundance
CASSPGRGRNVLTF,TGTGCCAGCAGTCCCGGTAGGGGGAGGAACGTCCTGACTTTC,TRBV27,.,TRBJ2-6,.
CASSPTSESSYEQYF,TGTGCCAGCAGCCCAACTAGCGAAAGCTCCTACGAGCAGTACTTC,TRBV5-4,TRBD2,TRBJ2-7,.
CASSVDGAAGTYEQYF,TGTGCCAGCAGCGTAGATGGAGCGGCGGGGACCTACGAGCAGTACTTC,TRBV9,.,TRBJ2-7,.
CASSYRDRWYEQYF,TGTGCCAGTAGTTACCGGGACAGATGGTACGAGCAGTACTTC,TRBV19,TRBD1,TRBJ2-7,once
CASSLEGARRVEQFF,TGTGCCAGCAGCTTGGAGGGGGCGCGTCGGGTTGAGCAGTTCTTC,TRBV5-6,TRBD1,TRBJ2-1,.
CASSPGLVETQYF,TGTGCCAGCAGCCCGGGACTAGTGGAGACTCAGTACTTC,TRBV7-3,TRBD2,TRBJ2-5,.
CAISESRGASSEQYF,TGTGCCATCAGTGAGTCGAGGGGAGCCTCTAGCGAGCAGTACTTC,TRBV10-3,.,TRBJ2-7,.
CAIRGSTAEQFF,TGTGCCATCAGGGGTTCTACGGCTGAGCAGTTCTTC,TRBV10-3,.,TRBJ2-1,.
CASSDSIRGANEQFF,TGTGCCAGCAGTGACTCGATCAGGGGGGCCAATGAGCAGTTCTTC,TRBV6-4,.,TRBJ2-1,.
CASSLDRGWPGNTIYF,TGTGCCAGCTCACTGGACAGGGGGTGGCCTGGAAACACCATATATTTT,TRBV18,TRBD1,TRBJ1-3,.
CASSLDRQGSGYTF,TGTGCCAGCAGCTTGGATAGACAGGGAAGCGGCTACACCTTC,TRBV5-4,TRBD1,TRBJ1-2,few
CASSLTAYEQYF,TGTGCCAGCAGCCTGACAGCCTACGAGCAGTACTTC,TRBV11-1,.,TRBJ2-7,.
CATRGDRLYEQYF,TGTGCCACTCGGGGGGACAGACTCTACGAGCAGTACTTC,TRBV6-1,.,TRBJ2-7,.
CASSFRQADHYGYTF,TGTGCCAGCAGTTTCCGACAGGCCGATCACTATGGCTACACCTTC,TRBV2,.,TRBJ1-2,once
CASSPWSLHSYEQYF,TGTGCCAGCAGCCCCTGGTCTCTTCATTCCTACGAGCAGTACTTC,TRBV7-2,.,TRBJ2-7,.
CASSIFPGELFF,TGTGCCAGTAGTATTTTCCCCGGGGAGCTGTTTTTT,TRBV19,.,TRBJ2-2,.
CAWGWGGQPQHF,TGTGCCTGGGGGTGGGGGGGGCAGCCCCAGCATTTT,TRBV30,.,TRBJ1-5,.
CASRGTSGRYEQYF,TGTGCCAGCAGAGGGACTAGCGGGAGGTACGAGCAGTACTTC,TRBV11-2,TRBD2,TRBJ2-7,medium-sized
CASSIGGPETQYF,TGTGCCAGTAGTATAGGGGGGCCAGAGACCCAGTACTTC,TRBV19,.,TRBJ2-5,.
CASSSSVGRANEKLFF,TGTGCCAGTAGCTCCTCGGTGGGAAGGGCTAATGAAAAACTGTTTTTT,TRBV19,.,TRBJ1-4,.
CASSQEGPWAGGADTQYF,TGCGCCAGCAGCCAAGAGGGCCCCTGGGCGGGAGGTGCGGATACGCAGTATTTT,TRBV4-3,TRBD2,TRBJ2-3,.
CASSIGQETQYF,TGTGCCAGTAGTATAGGGCAAGAGACCCAGTACTTC,TRBV19,.,TRBJ2-5,once
CAISSGGSNQPQHF,TGTGCCATCAGCTCAGGGGGCAGCAATCAGCCCCAGCATTTT,TRBV10-3,TRBD1,TRBJ1-5,.
CASSEREYSDTQYF,TGTGCCAGCTCCGAGCGGGAGTACTCAGATACGCAGTATTTT,TRBV18,TRBD2,TRBJ2-3,.
CASSSSGRNYNEQFF,TGTGCCAGCAGTTCAAGCGGGAGGAACTACAATGAGCAGTTCTTC,TRBV6-5,TRBD2,TRBJ2-1,.
CASSGWGAEAFF,TGTGCCAGCTCCGGATGGGGGGCTGAAGCTTTCTTT,TRBV28,.,TRBJ1-1,.
CASSKRQGSDTQYF,TGTGCCAGTAGTAAACGACAGGGGTCAGATACGCAGTATTTT,TRBV19,TRBD1,TRBJ2-3,few
CSAEGQGRTDTQYF,TGCAGCGCCGAGGGGCAGGGGAGGACAGATACGCAGTATTTT,TRBV29-1,.,TRBJ2-3,few
CSVEFGMNTEAFF,TGCAGCGTTGAATTCGGTATGAACACTGAAGCTTTCTTT,TRBV29-1,.,TRBJ1-1,.
CASSHSNGVYEQYF,TGTGCCAGCAGCCACAGTAACGGGGTGTACGAGCAGTACTTC,TRBV14,.,TRBJ2-7,.
CASSPHKGGGFYGYTF,TGTGCCAGCAGCCCGCACAAGGGGGGGGGCTTCTATGGCTACACCTTC,TRBV7-4,.,TRBJ1-2,.
CASSLTSGRALYGEQYF,TGTGCCAGCAGCTTGACTAGCGGGAGGGCCCTCTACGGAGAGCAGTACTTC,TRBV7-2,TRBD2,TRBJ2-7,.
CASSILGLAGSRTGELFF,TGTGCCAGTAGTATCTTAGGGCTAGCGGGATCACGCACCGGGGAGCTGTTTTTT,TRBV19,TRBD2,TRBJ2-2,.
CASSLAAHNEQFF,TGTGCCAGCAGCCTGGCAGCCCACAATGAGCAGTTCTTC,TRBV11-3,.,TRBJ2-1,.